The TCR beta chain described here comes from a study of T cells in Graves' hyperthyroidism and ophthalmopathy. Study context: Sampling of peripheral blood happened at initial diagnosis, prior to any treatment.

Notes on the study in general: Most expanded thyroid clonotypes above 0.001 also appeared in blood.

This clonotype was counted many times. Its antigen is unidentified. CDR3 length equals 18 residues. Germline CDR1 ENHRY, CDR2 SYGVKD. With V trimmed by 0 bases and J by 2 bases, 5 bases remained unmatched. A Clinical Activity Score of at least 3, a NOSPECS grade of at least 4 and a duration under 3 months were recorded in the ophthalmopathy patients. Clinical symptoms, serum thyroxine, TRAb, thyroid ultrasound and orbital computed tomography established diagnosis. RNA transcripts provided the source from which TCR beta CDR3 regions were amplified. Primed by the HTBI set, a first-round RT-PCR was run on the TCR CDR3. TCRdb reprocessed the multiplex PCR reads via MiXCR and lists one record per CDR3 protein. The profile covers about 600,000 distinct CDR3 sequences, with around 16% appearing a single time and roughly 3.3% taken by the ten largest.

The V and J genes are TRBV10-3 and TRBJ2-3; TRBD2 matches at 13 bases. The sequenced material came from blood. The source of this sequence is a woman between 40 and 50 years old with Graves' ophthalmopathy. The CDR3 bases are TGTGCCATCAGTGAGTCGGCGACTAGCGGGGGGCTCACAGATACGCAGTATTTT. This gives the protein CAISESATSGGLTDTQYF.